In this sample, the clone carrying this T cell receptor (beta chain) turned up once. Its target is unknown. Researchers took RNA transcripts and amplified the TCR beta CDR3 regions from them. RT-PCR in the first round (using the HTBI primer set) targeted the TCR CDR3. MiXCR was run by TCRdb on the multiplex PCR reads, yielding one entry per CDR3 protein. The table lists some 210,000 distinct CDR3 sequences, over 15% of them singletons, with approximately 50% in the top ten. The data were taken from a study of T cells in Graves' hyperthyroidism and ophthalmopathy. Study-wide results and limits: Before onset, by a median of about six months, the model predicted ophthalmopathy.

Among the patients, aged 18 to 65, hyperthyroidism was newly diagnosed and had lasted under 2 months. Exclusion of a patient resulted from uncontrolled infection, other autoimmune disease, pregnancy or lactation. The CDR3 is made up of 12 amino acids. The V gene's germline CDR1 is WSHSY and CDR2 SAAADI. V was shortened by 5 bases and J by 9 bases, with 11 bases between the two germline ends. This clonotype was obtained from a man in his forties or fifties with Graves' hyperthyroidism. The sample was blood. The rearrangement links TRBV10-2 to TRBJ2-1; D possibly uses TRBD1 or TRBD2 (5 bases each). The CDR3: CASSISGGEQFF. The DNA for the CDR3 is TGCGCCAGCAGTATTAGTGGGGGTGAGCAGTTCTTC.